The 9 T cell receptor beta chains reported below all come from one sample, sequenced in a study of metastatic and nonmetastatic thyroid tumors. Each patient went into thyroid surgery without having received any treatment. TCRdb reassembled clones from the PCR reads with MiXCR. Of some 55,000 clones listed, 20% are singletons. Sequencing was performed on blood. Source of these receptors: a female donor with papillary thyroid cancer or a benign thyroid nodule (not recorded which). Some clones in this sample may be carry-over from other donors' samples.

This clone has at least ten counts. The genes are TRBV20-1 and TRBJ1-1, with a weak D call TRBD1 (6 bases). Germline V lookup: CDR1 DFQATT, CDR2 SNEGSKA (reference sequence). V shed 0 bases and J shed 1 base, with 27 bases lying between them. The CDR3 has 20 amino acids. This CDR3 reads CSARDTDRRAGPGKNTEAFF. The CDR3 nucleotides read TGCAGTGCTAGAGATACCGACAGGAGGGCAGGCCCAGGAAAGAACACTGAAGCTTTCTTT.

This clone was seen repeatedly, ten times or more. This may stem from a read error, because a much larger clone lies one nucleotide away. The genes are TRBV6-1 and TRBJ2-2, with D tentatively TRBD1 or TRBD2 (5 bases each). The germline V gene has CDR1 MNHNS and CDR2 SASEGT. This CDR3 is built from 11 residues. Trimming stripped 11 bases from V and 7 bases from J, with 11 bases between. The CDR3 spells CAGGSVGELFF. The CDR3 DNA sequence: TGTGCCGGGGGTAGCGTCGGGGAGCTGTTTTTT.

The CDR3 protein is CASQRVPTGELFF. For the CDR3, the DNA is TGTGCCAGTCAACGGGTCCCCACCGGGGAGCTGTTTTTT. This chain connects TRBV2 to TRBJ2-2; the D is unclear. Deletions cut 9 bases from V and 4 bases from J, with 12 bases between. The CDR3 sequence is 13 residues long. Germline V gene lookup returns CDR1 SNHLY and CDR2 FYNNEI.

This clone occurred many times. The chain recombines TRBV7-8 with TRBJ1-2; possible D gene TRBD1, 5 bases. V lost 5 bases and J 11 bases, leaving 21 bases between the germline ends. The germline V gene has CDR1 SGHVS and CDR2 FQNEAQ. The length of the CDR3 is 14 residues. CDR3 DNA: TGTGCCAGCAGCCTAAGCCGGGACGTCTTGAGTTACACCTTC. This codes for CASSLSRDVLSYTF.

This clone was found many times. The chain combines TRBV20-1 with TRBJ1-1; 7 bases fit TRBD1. In germline, CDR1 is DFQATT, CDR2 SNEGSKA (reference sequence). The CDR3 consists of 12 residues. The CDR3 is CRAGQLGTEAFF. The DNA of the CDR3 is TGCAGAGCGGGACAGTTGGGCACTGAAGCTTTCTTT.

The V call is TRBV19, the J call TRBJ1-2, with D tentatively TRBD1 (5 bases). The CDR3 is 14 amino acids. V was clipped by 7 bases and J by 9 bases, with 21 bases between them. Germline V gives CDR1 LNHDA, CDR2 SQIVND (reference sequence). CDR3: CASNRQPRGYCYTF. DNA for the CDR3: TGTGCCAGTAACCGTCAACCCCGGGGGTACTGCTACACCTTC.

CDR3 DNA: TGTGCCAGCCACCCCTCCCTCGGTCAGTGGGCCTACGAGCAGTACTTC. Protein: CASHPSLGQWAYEQYF. J is TRBJ2-7 and V is TRBV27; D gene uncertain. CDR3 length equals 16 residues. The V and J ends lost 8 bases and 2 bases respectively, with 22 bases between them. Germline CDR1 reads MNHEY; CDR2 reads SMNVEV (reference sequence).

This clone has ten or more counts. The chain recombines TRBV11-2 with TRBJ2-2; possibly TRBD1 for D (6 bases). CDR1 and CDR2 (germline): SGHAT, FQNNGV. CDR3 length equals 14 residues. The V end lost 5 bases, the J end lost 2 bases, and 9 bases lay between the germline ends. This CDR3 is CASSLDRNTGELFF. The CDR3, as DNA: TGTGCCAGCAGCCTGGACAGAAACACCGGGGAGCTGTTTTTT.

This clone showed up many times. This sequence joins TRBV20-1 and TRBJ1-6; possible D gene TRBD1, 5 bases. Germline CDR1 DFQATT, CDR2 SNEGSKA (reference sequence). V was cut by 0 bases and J by 6 bases, with 15 bases left in between. The CDR3 consists of 16 residues. The CDR3 sequence is CSARELRGTSNSPLHF. The CDR3, as DNA: TGCAGTGCTAGAGAATTGAGAGGGACTAGTAATTCACCCCTCCACTTT.